Detailed here is one T cell receptor (beta chain). Assay runs were performed at deep level. Data came from immunoSEQ multiplex PCR; TCRdb stores just in-frame clones and leaves some out. This table has approximately 1.4 million clones, 95% to 99% appearing once. Germline lookup yields CDR1 MGHDK and CDR2 SYGVNS. Deletions cut 6 bases from V and 5 bases from J, with 23 bases between. CDR3 size: 17 residues. This record comes from a study of shared clonotypes between healthy human individuals. Turning to the study itself: There were three CD4 naive, three CD4 memory, two CD8 naive and one CD8 memory plates per donor.

The sequence came from a young man in good health. The J gene is TRBJ2-1, the V gene TRBV25-1; D might be TRBD2 (6 bases). The sequenced material came from naive CD4+ T cells sorted from blood. The sample's subset: CD45RA+ positively selected. The CDR3 is CASSPKRGVAAHNEQFF. The CDR3 nucleotides are TGTGCCAGCAGCCCCAAAAGGGGAGTAGCGGCTCACAATGAGCAGTTCTTC. Variable domain in full (rest from reference TRBV25-1 and TRBJ2-1): EADIYQTPRYLVIGTGKKITLECSQTMGHDKMYWYQQDPGMELHLIHYSYGVNSTEKGDLSSESTVSRIRTEHFPLTLESARPSHTSQYLCASSPKRGVAAHNEQFFGPGTRLTVL.